This TCR beta chain was sequenced for a study of T cells in Graves' hyperthyroidism and ophthalmopathy (dated by TCRdb to about 2019). With regard to the full study: Peripheral blood samples were taken at initial diagnosis, before any treatment was given. The paper reports TCR Vbeta CDR3 sequencing of approximately 140 peripheral blood samples: around 45 ophthalmopathy, under 85 hyperthyroidism and approximately 17 progressor patients. To identify distinguishing TCR V-J signatures, a discovery cohort of around 98 patients was used, comprising 40 to 45 with Graves' ophthalmopathy and roughly 60 with stable Graves' hyperthyroidism. The roughly 91 discovery patients were randomly split 7:3 into training and test sets. Following sampling, methimazole starting at 30 mg daily was given to hyperthyroidism patients, and high-dose intravenous methylprednisolone was given to ophthalmopathy patients. Prospective prediction of ophthalmopathy was tested in an independent validation cohort of some 19 hyperthyroidism patients and some 17 patients who later progressed to ophthalmopathy. In addition, the study compared T-cell repertoires in thyroid tissue and in blood from roughly six Graves' hyperthyroidism patients.

CDR1 and CDR2 (SGHDN, FVKESK) derive from the germline V gene. V and J are truncated by 4 bases and 5 bases respectively, leaving an intervening sequence of 14 bases. Including cysteine and phenylalanine, the CDR3 has 14 amino acids. Left in the record is the CDR3 DNA by itself, 42 bases read in frame from the first base. This clonotype was observed at least ten times. No cognate antigen has been identified for it. Per-base quality was not reported, and no clone a single base away is much larger than it. TCR beta CDR3 regions were amplified from RNA transcripts. A first-round RT-PCR of the TCR CDR3 used the HTBI primer set with the Qiagen OneStep RT-PCR kit. Libraries were constructed in a second round of multiplex PCR, after which size selection and purification were performed. Sequencing of the libraries was done on an Illumina HiSeq2000 using paired-end 100 bp reads. Regarding the original processing steps: SOAPnuke was used to process the raw data, throwing out any read that contained adapters or uncalled bases, had a mean Phred below 15, or lacked an exact constant-primer or identifier match. High-quality paired reads were merged using COPE v1.2.5, and each unique nucleotide sequence was defined as a clonotype. MiTCR v1.1 was used to align the clonotypes against IMGT TRBV, TRBD and TRBJ reference segments. The analysis included only V-J combinations with a frequency above 0.0001, which together covered 99% to 99.2% of the repertoires. A TCS score was defined as the ratio between F50 (clonal expansion) and ExV (chaos), using BLOSUM62-based TCRdist between CDR3 peptides within each V-J. Welch's t-statistics and random forest reduced fewer than 550 V-J features to 13, which were used in a naive Bayes classifier (R e1071). TCRdb trimmed the raw reads at Q25, called clones with MiXCR and kept productive beta chains. Here each entry gathers all rows of one CDR3 protein and keeps the most common genes and DNA. The V and J calls were determined by TCRdb, not by the authors. The sample table records approximately 210,000 distinct CDR3 sequences; approximately 17% of these occur just once. Clones ranked in the top ten supply 50% of the sample.

The research as a whole found: Blood samples also contained most of the expanded thyroid clonotypes (frequency above 0.001), which suggests that blood repertoires may reflect thyroid immune responses. Sample size was not statistically predetermined, and blinding of investigators to group allocation was not performed. In validation, the model predicted progression to ophthalmopathy with 60% to 71% sensitivity and 72% to 85% specificity, a median of 6.5 months before onset. A model built on a 13 V-J signature distinguished ophthalmopathy from stable hyperthyroidism, reaching roughly 88% sensitivity and around 81% specificity in cross-validation and 80%/75% in testing.

Graves' hyperthyroidism was defined as stable when no progression to ophthalmopathy occurred over 18 months of follow-up. Hyperthyroidism patients were newly diagnosed, with disease duration under 2 months, and aged 18 to 65 years. The study excluded patients with uncontrolled infections, other autoimmune diseases, pregnancy or lactation. Diagnoses were established on the basis of clinical symptoms, serum thyroxine and TRAb, thyroid ultrasound, and orbital computed tomography. PBMCs were separated from 10 ml of fresh peripheral blood using Ficoll-Paque density gradient centrifugation. Trizol reagent was used to extract total RNA, and RNA quality was then checked on an Agilent 2100 Bioanalyzer.

This TCR came from a man aged 45-65 years with Graves' hyperthyroidism. The receptor chain draws on TRBV14 and TRBJ2-5; no confident D gene assignment can be made. Sequencing was done on a sample of blood. The DNA sequence is as follows: TGTGCCAGCAGCCGTAGGACCGTGGGGGAGACCCAGTACTTC. This encodes CASSRRTVGETQYF.